The rows below give T cell receptor beta chains drawn from one sample of a study of early T cells in non-severe SARS-CoV-2 infection. TCRdb ran MiXCR on the 5' RACE reads and lists one entry per CDR3 protein. The sample consists of about 46,000 distinct CDR3 sequences, 5.4% of them appearing once. This specimen consisted of whole blood, obtained at baseline. Source of these receptors: an adult who was a healthcare worker with PCR-confirmed SARS-CoV-2 infection or an uninfected control (not recorded which). CDR3s include the opening cysteine and the closing phenylalanine or tryptophan. Fields, in order: CDR3 length, D gene, V gene, J gene, clone size, CDR3 protein, CDR3 DNA. A D gene is named only where the DNA matches it firmly. Size is omitted from some rows. Given values are once, few, many or a class for expanded clones.

cdr3_length: 16; d_call: -; v_call: TRBV15; j_call: TRBJ2-2; clone_size: many; cdr3_aa: CATRPMGQFHTGELFF; cdr3_nt: TGTGCCACCAGACCCATGGGGCAGTTCCACACCGGGGAGCTGTTTTTT
cdr3_length: 15; d_call: -; v_call: TRBV4-1; j_call: TRBJ2-1; clone_size: -; cdr3_aa: CASSQEPQTSNEQFF; cdr3_nt: TGCGCCAGCAGCCAAGAGCCCCAAACGTCCAATGAGCAGTTCTTC
cdr3_length: 15; d_call: -; v_call: TRBV20-1; j_call: TRBJ1-5; clone_size: many; cdr3_aa: CSALVPELSNQPQHF; cdr3_nt: TGCAGTGCCCTAGTCCCAGAACTTAGCAATCAGCCCCAGCATTTT
cdr3_length: 13; d_call: -; v_call: TRBV18; j_call: TRBJ2-1; clone_size: -; cdr3_aa: CASSPPALPEQFF; cdr3_nt: TGTGCCAGCTCACCACCCGCTCTTCCTGAGCAGTTCTTC
cdr3_length: 14; d_call: -; v_call: TRBV19; j_call: TRBJ1-2; clone_size: -; cdr3_aa: CASTPQRYDYGYTF; cdr3_nt: TGTGCCAGTACCCCCCAAAGATACGACTATGGCTACACCTTC
cdr3_length: 14; d_call: -; v_call: TRBV5-1; j_call: TRBJ2-3; clone_size: many; cdr3_aa: CASRSSSSTDTQYF; cdr3_nt: TGCGCCAGCAGGTCCAGCTCTAGCACAGATACGCAGTATTTT
cdr3_length: 13; d_call: -; v_call: TRBV6-5; j_call: TRBJ2-5; clone_size: -; cdr3_aa: CASREPPREAQYF; cdr3_nt: TGTGCCAGCCGAGAGCCTCCACGAGAGGCCCAGTACTTC
cdr3_length: 12; d_call: -; v_call: TRBV27; j_call: TRBJ2-1; clone_size: many; cdr3_aa: CASSPLNNEQFF; cdr3_nt: TGTGCCAGCAGCCCCCTAAACAATGAGCAGTTCTTC
cdr3_length: 13; d_call: -; v_call: TRBV15; j_call: TRBJ1-5; clone_size: -; cdr3_aa: CATSRAGNQPQHF; cdr3_nt: TGTGCCACCAGCAGAGCAGGTAACCAGCCCCAGCATTTT
cdr3_length: 13; d_call: -; v_call: TRBV4-1; j_call: TRBJ2-2; clone_size: many; cdr3_aa: CASSRPNTGELFF; cdr3_nt: TGCGCCAGCAGCAGGCCGAACACCGGGGAGCTGTTTTTT
cdr3_length: 15; d_call: -; v_call: TRBV28; j_call: TRBJ1-1; clone_size: many; cdr3_aa: CASSPTDSMNTEAFF; cdr3_nt: TGTGCCAGCAGTCCCACGGACAGCATGAACACTGAAGCTTTCTTT
cdr3_length: 14; d_call: -; v_call: TRBV9; j_call: TRBJ1-4; clone_size: few; cdr3_aa: CASSEGIANEKLFF; cdr3_nt: TGTGCCAGCAGCGAAGGCATAGCGAATGAAAAACTGTTTTTT
cdr3_length: 15; d_call: -; v_call: TRBV4-2; j_call: TRBJ2-3; clone_size: many; cdr3_aa: CASSQAGWAPDTQYF; cdr3_nt: TGTGCCAGCAGCCAAGCTGGGTGGGCCCCAGATACGCAGTATTTT
cdr3_length: 15; d_call: TRBD1; v_call: TRBV6-6; j_call: TRBJ2-5; clone_size: -; cdr3_aa: CASLGGTGMLETQYF; cdr3_nt: TGTGCCAGCCTCGGCGGGACAGGGATGTTGGAGACCCAGTACTTC
cdr3_length: 13; d_call: -; v_call: TRBV13; j_call: TRBJ2-7; clone_size: many; cdr3_aa: CASSSTNGDEQYF; cdr3_nt: TGTGCCAGCAGCTCCACCAACGGGGACGAGCAGTACTTC
cdr3_length: 12; d_call: -; v_call: TRBV12-3/TRBV12-4; j_call: TRBJ2-7; clone_size: many; cdr3_aa: CASSTGPREQYF; cdr3_nt: TGTGCCAGTAGTACAGGGCCTCGCGAGCAGTACTTC
cdr3_length: 13; d_call: -; v_call: TRBV28; j_call: TRBJ2-5; clone_size: -; cdr3_aa: CASMRLTEETQYF; cdr3_nt: TGTGCCAGCATGAGGTTGACGGAGGAGACCCAGTACTTC
cdr3_length: 12; d_call: -; v_call: TRBV29-1; j_call: TRBJ2-7; clone_size: many; cdr3_aa: CSVYVDSYEQYF; cdr3_nt: TGCAGCGTTTACGTGGACTCCTACGAGCAGTACTTC
cdr3_length: 14; d_call: -; v_call: TRBV10-3; j_call: TRBJ1-5; clone_size: many; cdr3_aa: CAISGETGNQPQHF; cdr3_nt: TGTGCCATCAGTGGAGAGACAGGCAATCAGCCCCAGCATTTT
cdr3_length: 14; d_call: -; v_call: TRBV5-4; j_call: TRBJ1-5; clone_size: many; cdr3_aa: CASSLGLGQQPQHF; cdr3_nt: TGTGCCAGCAGCTTGGGGTTGGGCCAGCAGCCCCAGCATTTT
cdr3_length: 15; d_call: TRBD2; v_call: TRBV28; j_call: TRBJ2-1; clone_size: many; cdr3_aa: CASRLAGGNRNEQFF; cdr3_nt: TGTGCCAGCAGATTAGCGGGAGGGAACAGGAATGAGCAGTTCTTC
cdr3_length: 16; d_call: TRBD2; v_call: TRBV5-1; j_call: TRBJ2-1; clone_size: few; cdr3_aa: CASSKPLAGVGNEQFF; cdr3_nt: TGCGCCAGCAGCAAACCTCTAGCGGGAGTAGGGAATGAGCAGTTCTTC
cdr3_length: 15; d_call: TRBD1; v_call: TRBV6-5; j_call: TRBJ2-7; clone_size: many; cdr3_aa: CASSRQGTSSYEQYF; cdr3_nt: TGTGCCAGCAGTAGACAGGGAACAAGCTCCTACGAGCAGTACTTC
cdr3_length: 16; d_call: TRBD1; v_call: TRBV6-5; j_call: TRBJ2-2; clone_size: few; cdr3_aa: CASSSGGFRDTGELFF; cdr3_nt: TGTGCCAGCAGCTCAGGGGGCTTTAGAGACACCGGGGAGCTGTTTTTT
cdr3_length: 16; d_call: -; v_call: TRBV3-2; j_call: TRBJ2-7; clone_size: -; cdr3_aa: CASSQEGRKRSYEQYF; cdr3_nt: TGTGCCAGCAGCCAAGAGGGGCGCAAAAGGTCCTACGAGCAGTACTTC
cdr3_length: 16; d_call: TRBD2; v_call: TRBV24-1; j_call: TRBJ2-3; clone_size: many; cdr3_aa: CATSDLKAGSTDTQYF; cdr3_nt: TGTGCCACCAGTGATTTGAAAGCGGGAAGCACAGATACGCAGTATTTT
cdr3_length: 15; d_call: -; v_call: TRBV19; j_call: TRBJ2-4; clone_size: many; cdr3_aa: CASSSSVLAKNIQYF; cdr3_nt: TGTGCCAGTAGCAGTAGCGTCTTAGCCAAAAACATTCAGTACTTC
cdr3_length: 13; d_call: TRBD2; v_call: TRBV20-1; j_call: TRBJ2-3; clone_size: few; cdr3_aa: CSATASGLDTQYF; cdr3_nt: TGCAGTGCAACCGCTAGCGGCCTGGATACGCAGTATTTT
cdr3_length: 13; d_call: TRBD2; v_call: TRBV7-3; j_call: TRBJ2-7; clone_size: many; cdr3_aa: CASSFGLADEQYF; cdr3_nt: TGTGCCAGCAGCTTTGGACTAGCTGACGAGCAGTACTTC
cdr3_length: 15; d_call: TRBD2; v_call: TRBV11-2; j_call: TRBJ2-3; clone_size: many; cdr3_aa: CASSLRGGRKDTQYF; cdr3_nt: TGTGCCAGCAGCCTACGGGGGGGCCGCAAAGATACGCAGTATTTT
cdr3_length: 15; d_call: -; v_call: TRBV12-3/TRBV12-4; j_call: TRBJ2-6; clone_size: many; cdr3_aa: CASSLMGSGANVLTF; cdr3_nt: TGTGCCAGCAGTTTAATGGGGTCTGGGGCCAACGTCCTGACTTTC
cdr3_length: 13; d_call: -; v_call: TRBV11-1; j_call: TRBJ2-7; clone_size: -; cdr3_aa: CASSSRTFYEQYF; cdr3_nt: TGTGCCAGCAGCTCCCGGACTTTTTACGAGCAGTACTTC
cdr3_length: 14; d_call: -; v_call: TRBV11-1; j_call: TRBJ2-7; clone_size: -; cdr3_aa: CASSSRGFTYEQYF; cdr3_nt: TGTGCCAGCAGCAGCCGGGGCTTCACCTACGAGCAGTACTTC
cdr3_length: 16; d_call: -; v_call: TRBV6-5; j_call: TRBJ2-1; clone_size: many; cdr3_aa: CASSYSIGGSYNEQFF; cdr3_nt: TGTGCCAGCAGTTACTCGATCGGTGGATCCTACAATGAGCAGTTCTTC
cdr3_length: 15; d_call: TRBD2; v_call: TRBV30; j_call: TRBJ2-3; clone_size: many; cdr3_aa: CAWGRLAGYTDTQYF; cdr3_nt: TGTGCCTGGGGAAGACTAGCGGGGTACACAGATACGCAGTATTTT
cdr3_length: 13; d_call: TRBD2; v_call: TRBV20-1; j_call: TRBJ2-5; clone_size: few; cdr3_aa: CSARDSGRETQYF; cdr3_nt: TGCAGTGCTAGGGATAGCGGGAGAGAGACCCAGTACTTC
cdr3_length: 13; d_call: -; v_call: TRBV7-3; j_call: TRBJ1-5; clone_size: -; cdr3_aa: CASSLDFTSPQHF; cdr3_nt: TGTGCCAGCAGCTTAGATTTTACTTCGCCCCAGCATTTT
cdr3_length: 16; d_call: -; v_call: TRBV7-2; j_call: TRBJ2-2; clone_size: -; cdr3_aa: CASSLDGTRNTGELFF; cdr3_nt: TGTGCCAGCAGCTTAGATGGGACAAGGAACACCGGGGAGCTGTTTTTT
cdr3_length: 16; d_call: TRBD2; v_call: TRBV25-1; j_call: TRBJ2-3; clone_size: few; cdr3_aa: CASSSGLAGGNDTQYF; cdr3_nt: TGTGCCAGCAGTTCCGGACTAGCGGGGGGCAACGATACGCAGTATTTT
cdr3_length: 14; d_call: -; v_call: TRBV10-3; j_call: TRBJ1-1; clone_size: many; cdr3_aa: CAISEARFSTEAFF; cdr3_nt: TGTGCCATCAGTGAGGCCAGGTTTAGTACTGAAGCTTTCTTT
cdr3_length: 15; d_call: TRBD1; v_call: TRBV30; j_call: TRBJ1-1; clone_size: many; cdr3_aa: CAWHPPGQVNTEAFF; cdr3_nt: TGTGCCTGGCATCCACCGGGACAGGTGAACACTGAAGCTTTCTTT
cdr3_length: 15; d_call: -; v_call: TRBV5-6; j_call: TRBJ1-4; clone_size: -; cdr3_aa: CASSPRATLNEKLFF; cdr3_nt: TGTGCCAGCAGCCCCCGGGCGACGCTTAATGAAAAACTGTTTTTT
cdr3_length: 12; d_call: -; v_call: TRBV2; j_call: TRBJ1-5; clone_size: many; cdr3_aa: CASSEPNQPQHF; cdr3_nt: TGTGCCAGCAGTGAACCGAATCAGCCCCAGCATTTT
cdr3_length: 14; d_call: -; v_call: TRBV18; j_call: TRBJ2-5; clone_size: -; cdr3_aa: CASSLAGLRGTQYF; cdr3_nt: TGTGCCAGCTCACTGGCCGGACTACGGGGAACCCAGTACTTC
cdr3_length: 12; d_call: -; v_call: TRBV12-3/TRBV12-4; j_call: TRBJ2-1; clone_size: -; cdr3_aa: CASSLNHNEQFF; cdr3_nt: TGTGCCAGCAGTTTAAACCACAATGAGCAGTTCTTC
cdr3_length: 14; d_call: -; v_call: TRBV28; j_call: TRBJ2-6; clone_size: many; cdr3_aa: CASSFASGANVLTF; cdr3_nt: TGTGCCAGCAGTTTTGCATCTGGGGCCAACGTCCTGACTTTC